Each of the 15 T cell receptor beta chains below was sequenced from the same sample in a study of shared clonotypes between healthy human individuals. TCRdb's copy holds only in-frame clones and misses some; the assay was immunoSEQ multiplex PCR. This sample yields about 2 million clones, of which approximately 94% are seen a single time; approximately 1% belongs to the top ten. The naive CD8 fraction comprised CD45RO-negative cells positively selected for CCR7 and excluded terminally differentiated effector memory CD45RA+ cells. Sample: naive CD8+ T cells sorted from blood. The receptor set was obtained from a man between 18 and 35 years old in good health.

The CDR3, as DNA: TGTGCCAGCAGCCCGGGGCCGGGACAGGGCACTGAAGCTTTCTTT. It yields the protein CASSPGPGQGTEAFF. The V and J genes are TRBV7-9 and TRBJ1-1, with 9 bases aligning to TRBD1. Per germline, CDR1 SEHNR and CDR2 FQNEAQ (reference sequence). This CDR3 comprises 15 residues. J lost 4 bases, V lost 5 bases, and 8 bases had no gene match.

CDR3 in DNA: TGTGCCAGCAGCTCGTCCCATACGGGGGCTGTAGCAGATACGCAGTATTTT. Translation: CASSSSHTGAVADTQYF. The chain carries TRBV5-4 and TRBJ2-3, with D perhaps TRBD1 or TRBD2 (6 bases each). The germline V gene has CDR1 SGHNT and CDR2 YYREEE (reference sequence). V was pared by 3 bases and J by 4 bases, with 21 bases between. CDR3 length equals 17 residues.

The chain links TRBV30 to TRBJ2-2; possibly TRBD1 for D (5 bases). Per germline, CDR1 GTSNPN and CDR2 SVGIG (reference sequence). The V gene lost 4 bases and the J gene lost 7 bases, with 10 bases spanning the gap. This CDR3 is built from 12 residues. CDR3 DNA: TGTGCCTGGAATACAGGTAGCGGGGAGCTGTTTTTT. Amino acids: CAWNTGSGELFF.

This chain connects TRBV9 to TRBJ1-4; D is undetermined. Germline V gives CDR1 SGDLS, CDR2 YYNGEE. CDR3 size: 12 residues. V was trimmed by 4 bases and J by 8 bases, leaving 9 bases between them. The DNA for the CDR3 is TGTGCCAGCAGCACCGACGGGGAAAAACTGTTTTTT. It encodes CASSTDGEKLFF.

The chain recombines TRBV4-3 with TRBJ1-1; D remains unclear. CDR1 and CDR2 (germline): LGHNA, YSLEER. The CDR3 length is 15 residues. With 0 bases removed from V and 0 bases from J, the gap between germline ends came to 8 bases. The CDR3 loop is CASSQDEVLNTEAFF. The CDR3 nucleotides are TGCGCCAGCAGCCAAGACGAGGTCTTGAACACTGAAGCTTTCTTT.

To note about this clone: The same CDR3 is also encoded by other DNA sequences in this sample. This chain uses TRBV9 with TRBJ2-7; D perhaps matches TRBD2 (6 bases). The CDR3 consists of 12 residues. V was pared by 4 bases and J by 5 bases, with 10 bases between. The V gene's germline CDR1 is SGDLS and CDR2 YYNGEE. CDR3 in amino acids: CASSPSGDEQYF. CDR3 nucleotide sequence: TGTGCCAGCAGCCCCTCGGGGGACGAGCAGTACTTC.

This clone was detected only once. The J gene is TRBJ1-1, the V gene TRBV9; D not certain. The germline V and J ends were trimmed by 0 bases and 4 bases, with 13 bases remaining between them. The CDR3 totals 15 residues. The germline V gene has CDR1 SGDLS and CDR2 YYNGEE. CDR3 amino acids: CASSVESGYVTEAFF. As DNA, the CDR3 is TGTGCCAGCAGCGTAGAATCGGGGTACGTCACTGAAGCTTTCTTT. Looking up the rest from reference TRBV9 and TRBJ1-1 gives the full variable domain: DSGVTQTPKHLITATGQRVTLRCSPRSGDLSVYWYQQSLDQGLQFLIQYYNGEERAKGNILERFSAQQFPDLHSELNLSSLELGDSALYFCASSVESGYVTEAFFGQGTRLTVV.

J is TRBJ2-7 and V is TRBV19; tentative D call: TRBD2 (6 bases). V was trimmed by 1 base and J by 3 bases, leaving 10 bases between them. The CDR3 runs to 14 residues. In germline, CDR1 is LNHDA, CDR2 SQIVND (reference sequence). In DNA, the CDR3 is TGTGCCAGTAGTATAGGGGGGGTTCTCTACGAGCAGTACTTC. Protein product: CASSIGGVLYEQYF.

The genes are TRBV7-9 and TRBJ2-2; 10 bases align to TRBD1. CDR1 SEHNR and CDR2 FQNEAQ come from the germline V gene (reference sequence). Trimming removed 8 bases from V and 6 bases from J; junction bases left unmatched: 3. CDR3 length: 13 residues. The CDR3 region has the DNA TGTGCCAGCTACGGACAGGGGGCCGGGGAGCTGTTTTTT. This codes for CASYGQGAGELFF.

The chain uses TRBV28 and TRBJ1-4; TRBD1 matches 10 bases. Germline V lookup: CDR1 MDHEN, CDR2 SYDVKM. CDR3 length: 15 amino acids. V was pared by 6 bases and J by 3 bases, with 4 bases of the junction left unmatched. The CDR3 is CASRDRGSANEKLFF. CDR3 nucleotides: TGTGCCAGCAGGGACAGGGGGTCTGCTAATGAAAAACTGTTTTTT. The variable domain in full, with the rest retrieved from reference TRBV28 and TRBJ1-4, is DVKVTQSSRYLVKRTGEKVFLECVQDMDHENMFWYRQDPGLGLRLIYFSYDVKMKEKGDIPEGYSVSREKKERFSLILESASTNQTSMYLCASRDRGSANEKLFFGSGTQLSVL.

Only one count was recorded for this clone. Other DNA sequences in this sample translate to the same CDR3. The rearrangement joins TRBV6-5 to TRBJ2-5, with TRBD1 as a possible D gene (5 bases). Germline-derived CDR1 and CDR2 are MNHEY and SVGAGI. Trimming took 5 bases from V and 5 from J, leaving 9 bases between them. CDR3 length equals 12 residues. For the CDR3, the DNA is TGTGCCAGCAGTCAGGGTGGCGAGACCCAGTACTTC. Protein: CASSQGGETQYF.

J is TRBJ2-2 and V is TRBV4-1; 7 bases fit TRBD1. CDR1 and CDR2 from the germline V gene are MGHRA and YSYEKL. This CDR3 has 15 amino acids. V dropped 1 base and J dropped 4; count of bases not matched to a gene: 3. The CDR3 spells CASSQAGQLTGELFF. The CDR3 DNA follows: TGCGCCAGCAGCCAAGCGGGACAGCTCACCGGGGAGCTGTTTTTT.

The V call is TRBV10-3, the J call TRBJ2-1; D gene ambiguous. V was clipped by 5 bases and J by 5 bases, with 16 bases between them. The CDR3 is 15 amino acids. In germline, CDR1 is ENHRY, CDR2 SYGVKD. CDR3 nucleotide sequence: TGTGCCATCAGTTATGCGGTCAACGCGGACAATGAGCAGTTCTTC. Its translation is CAISYAVNADNEQFF.

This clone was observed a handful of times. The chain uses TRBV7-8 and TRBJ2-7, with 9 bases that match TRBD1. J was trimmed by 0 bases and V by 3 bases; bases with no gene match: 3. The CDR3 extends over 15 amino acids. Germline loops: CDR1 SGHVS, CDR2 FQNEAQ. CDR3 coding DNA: TGTGCCAGCAGCTTCGGACAGGGGACCTCCTACGAGCAGTACTTC. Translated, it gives CASSFGQGTSYEQYF.

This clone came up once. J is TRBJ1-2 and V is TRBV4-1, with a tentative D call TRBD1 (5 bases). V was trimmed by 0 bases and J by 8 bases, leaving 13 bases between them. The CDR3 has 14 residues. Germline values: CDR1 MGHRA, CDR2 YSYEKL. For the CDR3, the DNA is TGCGCCAGCAGCCAAGACAGGGAGAAGATCGGCTACACCTTC. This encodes CASSQDREKIGYTF.